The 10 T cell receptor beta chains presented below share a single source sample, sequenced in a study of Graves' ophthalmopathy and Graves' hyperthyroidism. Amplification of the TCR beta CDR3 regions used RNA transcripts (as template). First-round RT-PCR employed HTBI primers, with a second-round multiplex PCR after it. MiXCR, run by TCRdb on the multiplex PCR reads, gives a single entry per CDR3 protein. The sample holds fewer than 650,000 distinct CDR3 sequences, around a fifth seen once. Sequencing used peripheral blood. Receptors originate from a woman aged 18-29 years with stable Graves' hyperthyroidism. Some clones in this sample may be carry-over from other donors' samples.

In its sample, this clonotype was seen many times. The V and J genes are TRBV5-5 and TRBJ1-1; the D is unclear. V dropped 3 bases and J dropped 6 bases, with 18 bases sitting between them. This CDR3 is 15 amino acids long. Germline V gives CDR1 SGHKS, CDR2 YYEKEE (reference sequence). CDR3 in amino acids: CASSSLGRYGAEAFF. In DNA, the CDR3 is TGTGCCAGCAGCTCACTAGGGCGATATGGCGCTGAAGCTTTCTTT.

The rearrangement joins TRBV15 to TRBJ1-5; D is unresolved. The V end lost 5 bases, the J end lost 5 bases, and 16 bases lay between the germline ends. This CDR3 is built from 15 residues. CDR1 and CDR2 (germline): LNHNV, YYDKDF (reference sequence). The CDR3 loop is CATSPQGRTYQPQHF. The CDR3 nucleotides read TGTGCCACCAGCCCCCAAGGGAGAACATATCAGCCCCAGCATTTT.

The CDR3 nucleotides read TGTGCCAGCAGTTTTAAGGCAGAGCAAGAGACCCAGTACTTC. It yields the protein CASSFKAEQETQYF. The rearrangement links TRBV12-3 or TRBV12-4 to TRBJ2-5; D remains ambiguous. V lost 3 bases to trimming and J lost 2 bases, with 10 bases between them. The CDR3 is made up of 14 amino acids.

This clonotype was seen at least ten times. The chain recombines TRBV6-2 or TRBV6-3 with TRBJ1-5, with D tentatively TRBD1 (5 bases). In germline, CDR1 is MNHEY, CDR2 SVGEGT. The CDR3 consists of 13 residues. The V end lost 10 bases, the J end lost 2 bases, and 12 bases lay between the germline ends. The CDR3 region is CATGGIGNQPQHF. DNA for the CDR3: TGTGCCACCGGGGGAATTGGCAATCAGCCCCAGCATTTT.

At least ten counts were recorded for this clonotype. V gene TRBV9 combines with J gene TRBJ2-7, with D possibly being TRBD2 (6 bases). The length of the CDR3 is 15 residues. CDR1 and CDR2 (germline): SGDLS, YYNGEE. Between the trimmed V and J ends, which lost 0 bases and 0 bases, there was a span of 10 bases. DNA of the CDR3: TGTGCCAGCAGCGTAGAGGCGGGGAGCTCCTACGAGCAGTACTTC. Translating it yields CASSVEAGSSYEQYF.

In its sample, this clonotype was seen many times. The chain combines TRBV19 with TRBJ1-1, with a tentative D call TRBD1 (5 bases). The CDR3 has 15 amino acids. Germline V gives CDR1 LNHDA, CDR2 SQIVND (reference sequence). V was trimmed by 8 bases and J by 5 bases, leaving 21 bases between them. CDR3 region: CASHVQGGARTEAFF. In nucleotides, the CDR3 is TGTGCCAGTCATGTCCAGGGTGGGGCGCGGACTGAAGCTTTCTTT. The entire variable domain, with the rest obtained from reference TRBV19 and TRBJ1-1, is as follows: DGGITQSPKYLFRKEGQNVTLSCEQNLNHDAMYWYRQDPGQGLRLIYYSQIVNDFQKGDIAEGYSVSREKKESFPLTVTSAQKNPTAFYLCASHVQGGARTEAFFGQGTRLTVV.

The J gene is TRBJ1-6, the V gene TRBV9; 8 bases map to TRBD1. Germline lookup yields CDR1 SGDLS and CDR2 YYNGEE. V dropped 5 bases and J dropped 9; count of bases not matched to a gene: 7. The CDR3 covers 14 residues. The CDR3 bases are TGTGCCAGCAGTGTGGGACAGGAGGCTTCACCCCTCCACTTT. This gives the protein CASSVGQEASPLHF.

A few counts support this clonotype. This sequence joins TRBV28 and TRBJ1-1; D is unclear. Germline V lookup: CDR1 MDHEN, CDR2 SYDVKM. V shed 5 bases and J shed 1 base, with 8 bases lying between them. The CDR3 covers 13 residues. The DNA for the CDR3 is TGTGCCAGCAGTCTTATCTGGAACACTGAAGCTTTCTTT. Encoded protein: CASSLIWNTEAFF.

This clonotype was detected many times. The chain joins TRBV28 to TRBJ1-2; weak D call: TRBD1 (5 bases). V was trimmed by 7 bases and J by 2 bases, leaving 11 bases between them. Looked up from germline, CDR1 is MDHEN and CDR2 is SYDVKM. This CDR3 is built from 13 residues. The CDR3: CASNGGVNYGYTF. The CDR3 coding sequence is TGTGCCAGCAATGGGGGGGTCAACTATGGCTACACCTTC.

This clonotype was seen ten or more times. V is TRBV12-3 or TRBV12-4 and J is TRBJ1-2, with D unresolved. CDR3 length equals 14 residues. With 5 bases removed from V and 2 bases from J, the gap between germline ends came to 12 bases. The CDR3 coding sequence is TGTGCCAGCAGTCCACAAGCGATCAACTATGGCTACACCTTC. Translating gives CASSPQAINYGYTF.